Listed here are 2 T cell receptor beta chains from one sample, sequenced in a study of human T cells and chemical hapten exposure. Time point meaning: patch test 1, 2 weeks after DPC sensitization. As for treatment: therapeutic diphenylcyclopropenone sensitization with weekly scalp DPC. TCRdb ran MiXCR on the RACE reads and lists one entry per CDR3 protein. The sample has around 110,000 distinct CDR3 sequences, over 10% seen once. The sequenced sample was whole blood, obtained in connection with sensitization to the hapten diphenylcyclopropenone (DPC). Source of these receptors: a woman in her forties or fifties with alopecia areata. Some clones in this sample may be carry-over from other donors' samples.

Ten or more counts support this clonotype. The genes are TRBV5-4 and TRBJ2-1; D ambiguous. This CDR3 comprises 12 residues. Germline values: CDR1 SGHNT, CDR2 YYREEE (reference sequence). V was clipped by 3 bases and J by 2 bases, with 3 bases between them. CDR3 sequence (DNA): TGTGCCAGCAGCTCAACCTACAATGAGCAGTTCTTC. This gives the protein CASSSTYNEQFF.

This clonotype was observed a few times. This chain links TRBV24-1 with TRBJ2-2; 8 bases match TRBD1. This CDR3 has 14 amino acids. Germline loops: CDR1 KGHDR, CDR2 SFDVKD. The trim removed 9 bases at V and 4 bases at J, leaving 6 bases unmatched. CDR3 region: CATSGQGITGELFF. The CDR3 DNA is TGTGCCACCTCCGGACAGGGAATCACCGGGGAGCTGTTTTTT.